This entry lists 32 T cell receptor beta chains sequenced from one sample in a study of cytomegalovirus exposure and HLA in healthy donors. 60 Vbeta and 13 Jbeta primers were used in PCR. Using immunoSEQ multiplex PCR, the repertoire was profiled, and TCRdb retains in-frame clones only, with some absent. This sample has about 150,000 clones, with roughly 80% found just once. The sequencing sample was made of PBMCs. These receptors originate from a male donor in good health and CMV-seronegative.

As DNA, the CDR3 is TGTGCCAGCAGCGTAGGCGGCAGCCTGAACACTGAAGCTTTCTTT. Its protein product is CASSVGGSLNTEAFF. The chain employs TRBV9 and TRBJ1-1; D remains unclear. V shed 0 bases and J shed 0 bases, with 9 bases lying between them. The length of the CDR3 is 15 residues. CDR1 and CDR2 (germline): SGDLS, YYNGEE.

This sequence joins TRBV18 and TRBJ1-5; D not resolved. The germline V gene encodes CDR1 KGHSH and CDR2 LQKENI. CDR3 size: 14 residues. Trimming shortened V by 2 bases and J by 6 bases, and 11 bases separated the two germline ends. This CDR3 reads CASSPGSDFQPQHF. The CDR3 nucleotides are TGTGCCAGCTCACCAGGGTCGGACTTTCAGCCCCAGCATTTT. Variable domain in full (rest from reference TRBV18 and TRBJ1-5): NAGVMQNPRHLVRRRGQEARLRCSPMKGHSHVYWYRQLPEEGLKFMVYLQKENIIDESGMPKERFSAEFPKEGPSILRIQQVVRGDSAAYFCASSPGSDFQPQHFGDGTRLSIL.

CDR3 nucleotide sequence: TGTGCCAGCAGCGTCTCAGGGGGGAGGAGAACTGAAGCTTTCTTT. Its translation: CASSVSGGRRTEAFF. This chain joins TRBV9 and TRBJ1-1; 7 nucleotides align to TRBD1. This CDR3 is 15 amino acids long. CDR1 and CDR2 (germline): SGDLS, YYNGEE. Trimming took 2 bases from V and 5 from J; bases not matched to a gene: 9.

This clone appeared a few times. The rearrangement links TRBV5-4 to TRBJ2-5; 11 bases match TRBD2. V gave up 4 bases and J gave up 0 bases; unmatched junction bases: 2. The germline V gene encodes CDR1 SGHNT and CDR2 YYREEE (reference sequence). The CDR3 contains 15 residues. CDR3 bases: TGTGCCAGCAGCCTACTAGCGGGGGACCAAGAGACCCAGTACTTC. Amino acid sequence: CASSLLAGDQETQYF.

J is TRBJ1-3 and V is TRBV7-9, with no clear D. The V gene's germline CDR1 is SEHNR and CDR2 FQNEAQ (reference sequence). This CDR3 has 12 residues. Trimming removed 5 bases at V and 4 bases at J, with 6 bases between. The CDR3 sequence is CASSPGGNTIYF. The CDR3 DNA follows: TGTGCCAGCAGCCCCGGGGGAAACACCATATATTTT.

This clone was found once. This chain links TRBV5-4 with TRBJ1-2; tentative D call: TRBD1 (5 bases). Germline-derived CDR1 and CDR2 are SGHNT and YYREEE (reference sequence). The V and J ends lost 0 bases and 4 bases respectively, with 13 bases between them. The CDR3 totals 15 residues. The CDR3 nucleotides read TGTGCCAGCAGCTTGGAGGGGATCCCTCTCTATGGCTACACCTTC. Encoded protein: CASSLEGIPLYGYTF.

This clone was detected only a few times. This sequence joins TRBV7-9 and TRBJ1-2; 7 bases align to TRBD1. The J segment lost 3 bases and the V segment lost 1 base, leaving 2 bases of the junction unmatched. The CDR3 length is 14 residues. Germline V lookup: CDR1 SEHNR, CDR2 FQNEAQ (reference sequence). DNA of the CDR3: TGTGCCAGCAGCTTAGTCGACAGGGACTATGGCTACACCTTC. It translates to CASSLVDRDYGYTF. The entire variable domain, with the rest obtained from reference TRBV7-9 and TRBJ1-2, is as follows: DTGVSQNPRHKITKRGQNVTFRCDPISEHNRLYWYRQTLGQGPEFLTYFQNEAQLEKSRLLSDRFSAERPKGSFSTLEIQRTEQGDSAMYLCASSLVDRDYGYTFGSGTRLTVV.

The V and J genes are TRBV5-1 and TRBJ2-7, with TRBD2 matching over 11 bases. CDR1 is SGHRS and CDR2 is YFSETQ in the germline V gene. After removal of 4 bases from V and 7 bases from J, the junction contained 7 bases not matched to a gene. The CDR3 spans 14 residues. CDR3 DNA sequence: TGCGCCAGCAGCCCGTTAGCGGGGGGGCGTGAGCAGTACTTC. The encoded protein is CASSPLAGGREQYF.

V gene TRBV11-2 combines with J gene TRBJ2-1; D is undetermined. The V gene lost 1 base and the J gene lost 10 bases, with 11 bases spanning the gap. The CDR3 contains 13 residues. Germline CDR1 reads SGHAT; CDR2 reads FQNNGV. CDR3 residues: CASSLVQVWEQFF. CDR3 nucleotide sequence: TGTGCCAGCAGCTTAGTCCAGGTGTGGGAGCAGTTCTTC.

This chain links TRBV11-2 with TRBJ2-3, with 9 nucleotides matching TRBD2. The ends lost 5 bases at V and 1 base at J; junction bases unmatched: 7. The CDR3 consists of 16 residues. Germline V lookup: CDR1 SGHAT, CDR2 FQNNGV. The CDR3 region has the DNA TGTGCCAGCAGCCCACAGAGACTAGCGGGCACAGATACGCAGTATTTT. It encodes CASSPQRLAGTDTQYF.

V gene TRBV6-1 combines with J gene TRBJ1-2, with TRBD1 identical over 7 bases. Germline loops: CDR1 MNHNS, CDR2 SASEGT. CDR3 size: 13 residues. V shed 6 bases, J shed 2 bases, and the junction held 3 bases outside the gene matches. This chain's CDR3 is CASRYRGNYGYTF. CDR3 in DNA: TGTGCCAGCAGGTACAGGGGAAACTATGGCTACACCTTC.

The V call is TRBV5-6, the J call TRBJ2-1, with D possibly being TRBD2 (5 bases). Germline V gene data show CDR1 as SGHDT and CDR2 as YYEEEE. The CDR3 spans 18 residues. V gave up 4 bases and J gave up 4 bases, with 24 bases separating them. The CDR3 DNA is TGTGCCAGCAGCCCGCGGGCTGGAGAGAACTACAAGTACAATGAGCAGTTCTTC. This codes for CASSPRAGENYKYNEQFF.

This chain joins TRBV5-1 and TRBJ1-1; no clear D. The V and J ends lost 5 bases and 3 bases respectively, with 20 bases between them. Looked up from germline, CDR1 is SGHRS and CDR2 is YFSETQ. The CDR3 loop spans 16 amino acids. In DNA form, the CDR3 reads TGCGCCAGCAGGCCCTCGCTCCACGGGTTTGACACTGAAGCTTTCTTT. It codes for CASRPSLHGFDTEAFF.

This rearrangement joins TRBV7-6 to TRBJ2-2; 9 nucleotides align to TRBD2. Losses at the gene ends were 5 bases for V and 0 bases for J; bases not matched to a gene: 7. CDR3 length: 17 residues. In germline, CDR1 is SGHVS, CDR2 FNYEAQ. The CDR3 loop reads CASSQRGAYTNTGELFF. DNA of the CDR3: TGTGCCAGCAGCCAGCGGGGGGCCTACACGAACACCGGGGAGCTGTTTTTT.

The V gene is TRBV25-1, the J gene TRBJ1-2; 7 bases fit TRBD1. The ends lost 4 bases at V and 3 bases at J; junction bases unmatched: 8. Germline lookup yields CDR1 MGHDK and CDR2 SYGVNS. The CDR3 spans 15 residues. CDR3 nucleotides: TGTGCCAGCAGTGGACCCAACAGGGGTGACTATGGCTACACCTTC. Amino acids: CASSGPNRGDYGYTF.

V is TRBV6-4 and J is TRBJ2-3, with 9 nucleotides matching TRBD2. CDR3 length equals 15 residues. The V gene's germline CDR1 is MRHNA and CDR2 SNTAGT. V was clipped by 5 bases and J by 2 bases; unmatched bases: 5. The CDR3 sequence is CASSPSGEPTDTQYF. The CDR3 DNA follows: TGTGCCAGCAGTCCTAGCGGGGAACCCACAGATACGCAGTATTTT.

This clone was seen a few times. J is TRBJ2-3 and V is TRBV7-6, with TRBD2 identical over 7 bases. J lost 0 bases, V lost 5 bases, and 5 bases had no gene match. CDR3 size: 15 residues. Germline V gene sequence: CDR1 SGHVS, CDR2 FNYEAQ. The CDR3 sequence: CASSPSGGSTDTQYF. CDR3 bases: TGTGCCAGCAGCCCATCCGGGGGGAGCACAGATACGCAGTATTTT.

The rearrangement joins TRBV7-8 to TRBJ1-1; D may be TRBD1 (5 bases). The CDR3 length is 13 residues. From germline, CDR1 is SGHVS and CDR2 FQNEAQ. V lost 2 bases and J 5 bases, leaving 9 bases between the germline ends. Written as DNA, the CDR3 is TGTGCCAGCAGCTTATGGCGGGGGACTGAAGCTTTCTTT. Residues: CASSLWRGTEAFF.

This chain joins TRBV7-8 and TRBJ2-2; 8 bases match TRBD1. Germline V gene sequence: CDR1 SGHVS, CDR2 FQNEAQ. The CDR3 totals 18 residues. J lost 4 bases, V lost 4 bases, and 14 bases had no gene match. In nucleotides, the CDR3 is TGTGCCAGCAGCTCCAAACGCAACAGGGGGAGCGGCACCGGGGAGCTGTTTTTT. Its protein product is CASSSKRNRGSGTGELFF. The full variable domain, in which reference TRBV7-8 and TRBJ2-2 provide the parts outside the CDR3, is GAGVSQSPRYKVAKRGQDVALRCDPISGHVSLFWYQQALGQGPEFLTYFQNEAQLDKSGLPSDRFFAERPEGSVSTLKIQRTQQEDSAVYLCASSSKRNRGSGTGELFFGEGSRLTVL.

The CDR3 reads CASSDPGLGETQYF. The CDR3 region has the DNA TGTGCCAGCAGTGATCCAGGGTTGGGGGAGACCCAGTACTTC. This chain uses TRBV6-1 with TRBJ2-5, with TRBD1 as a possible D gene (5 bases). The V end was cut by 3 bases, the J end by 5 bases, with 13 bases between. There are 14 residues in the CDR3. Per germline, CDR1 MNHNS and CDR2 SASEGT.

This clone has more than one count but fewer than ten. The chain employs TRBV19 and TRBJ1-2; weak D call: TRBD1 (5 bases). V lost 0 bases and J lost 6, with 11 bases in between. CDR1 is LNHDA and CDR2 is SQIVND in the germline V gene (reference sequence). The CDR3 consists of 14 residues. CDR3 sequence (DNA): TGTGCCAGTAGTATAGACGACAGTAGGGATGGCTACACCTTC. Residues: CASSIDDSRDGYTF.

The V call is TRBV7-9, the J call TRBJ1-2, with a possible D match to TRBD1 (5 bases). Germline V CDR1 and CDR2: SEHNR, FQNEAQ (reference sequence). This CDR3 comprises 13 residues. Between the trimmed V and J ends, which lost 2 bases and 8 bases, there was a span of 12 bases. CDR3 in DNA: TGTGCCAGCAGCTTACAGGGAACGATCGGCTACACCTTC. It encodes CASSLQGTIGYTF.

The J gene is TRBJ2-1, the V gene TRBV5-4, with 12 bases matching TRBD2. The V and J ends lost 3 bases and 9 bases, in that order; junction bases with no gene match: 7. The CDR3 runs 15 residues. The germline V gene encodes CDR1 SGHNT and CDR2 YYREEE (reference sequence). The CDR3: CASSSLAGGIGEQFF. The CDR3 coding sequence is TGTGCCAGCAGCTCGCTAGCGGGGGGGATCGGTGAGCAGTTCTTC. Combining the CDR3 with reference TRBV5-4 and TRBJ2-1 gives the whole variable domain ETGVTQSPTHLIKTRGQQVTLRCSSQSGHNTVSWYQQALGQGPQFIFQYYREEENGRGNFPPRFSGLQFPNYSSELNVNALELDDSALYLCASSSLAGGIGEQFFGPGTRLTVL.

The CDR3 protein is CASSAGSGGEKLFF. The CDR3 region has the DNA TGTGCCAGCAGCGCCGGTTCAGGGGGTGAAAAACTGTTTTTT. This rearrangement joins TRBV6-1 to TRBJ1-4, with 7 bases lining up with TRBD1. This CDR3 contains 14 residues. Germline V lookup: CDR1 MNHNS, CDR2 SASEGT. Losses at the gene ends were 6 bases for V and 7 bases for J; bases not matched to a gene: 8.

The rearrangement joins TRBV6-6 to TRBJ2-1; 8 nucleotides align to TRBD1. V shed 4 bases, J shed 3 bases, and the junction held 5 bases outside the gene matches. Germline V gene data show CDR1 as MNHNY and CDR2 as SVGAGI (reference sequence). This CDR3 is 15 amino acids long. CDR3 protein: CASSSGTGYYNEQFF. The DNA of the CDR3 is TGTGCCAGCAGTTCGGGGACAGGCTACTACAATGAGCAGTTCTTC.

The chain recombines TRBV2 with TRBJ1-1; 7 nucleotides line up with TRBD1. CDR3 size: 16 residues. Germline-derived CDR1 and CDR2 are SNHLY and FYNNEI. Germline trimming cut 6 bases from V and 0 bases from J; bases unmatched to any gene: 10. CDR3 residues: CASRAPVGGMNTEAFF. The DNA for the CDR3 is TGTGCCAGCAGAGCCCCCGTAGGGGGCATGAACACTGAAGCTTTCTTT.

This clone was seen a few times. Other DNA sequences in this sample translate to the same CDR3. The genes are TRBV6-5 and TRBJ1-2; 12 nucleotides line up with TRBD1. In germline, CDR1 is MNHEY, CDR2 SVGAGI. The J segment lost 8 bases and the V segment lost 4 bases, leaving 5 bases of the junction unmatched. The CDR3 is made up of 14 amino acids. CDR3 sequence (DNA): TGTGCCAGCAGTTGGGGACAGGGGGCTGGGGGCTACACCTTC. Translating it yields CASSWGQGAGGYTF.

The genes are TRBV14 and TRBJ2-1, with D tentatively TRBD1 (5 bases). V lost 1 base to trimming and J lost 15 bases, with 25 bases between them. This CDR3 has 16 residues. Germline CDR1 and CDR2: SGHDN and FVKESK. The CDR3 spells CASSQGPDRRAPRWFF. In nucleotides, the CDR3 is TGTGCCAGCAGCCAAGGCCCCGACAGAAGGGCCCCCCGATGGTTCTTC.

The rearrangement uses TRBV11-3 and TRBJ2-3, with D tentatively TRBD1 (5 bases). The CDR3 totals 15 residues. Germline V lookup: CDR1 SGHNT, CDR2 YENEEA. Trimming took 1 base from V and 6 from J, leaving 14 bases between them. The CDR3 sequence: CASSLVSGRSDTQYF. CDR3 sequence (DNA): TGTGCCAGCAGCTTAGTCTCAGGGCGATCGGATACGCAGTATTTT.

The chain recombines TRBV15 with TRBJ1-1; 7 bases agree with TRBD1. Looked up from germline, CDR1 is LNHNV and CDR2 is YYDKDF (reference sequence). This CDR3 has 15 residues. V lost 1 base, J lost 3 bases, and 5 bases stayed unmatched. CDR3 in amino acids: CATSRATGYDTEAFF. The CDR3 DNA follows: TGTGCCACCAGCAGAGCGACAGGGTACGACACTGAAGCTTTCTTT.

The rearrangement uses TRBV25-1 and TRBJ2-5; D is possibly TRBD1 (6 bases). This CDR3 region has 13 residues. V gave up 3 bases and J gave up 6 bases, with 11 bases separating them. Germline V lookup: CDR1 MGHDK, CDR2 SYGVNS. The CDR3 spells CASSEGARKTQYF. CDR3 in DNA: TGTGCCAGCAGTGAGGGGGCGCGAAAGACCCAGTACTTC.

This clone was counted once. This chain links TRBV7-2 with TRBJ2-3, with 9 bases matching TRBD1. Trimming removed 6 bases from V and 3 bases from J; junction bases left unmatched: 7. In germline, CDR1 is SGHTA, CDR2 FQGNSA. This CDR3 is built from 15 residues. The CDR3 nucleotides read TGTGCCAGCAGGGACCGGGACAGGGCTACAGATACGCAGTATTTT. Translation gives CASRDRDRATDTQYF.